This T cell receptor (beta chain) derives from a study of shared clonotypes between healthy human individuals. Study context: Those who served as donors were a couple of women and a few men between the ages of 18 and 49.

The table came from immunoSEQ multiplex PCR; TCRdb's copy has only in-frame clones and leaves some out. Among more than 550,000 clones listed, 90% were seen once. Study-level findings and limits: An effect of sequencing depth on clonotype sharing among donors was expected.

On this clone: Its antigen is not known. Relative to the germline gene, one junction end is altered; a read error may explain this.

From germline, CDR1 is MNHEY and CDR2 SMNVEV (reference sequence). The CDR3 totals 16 residues. The sample was memory CD8+ T cells from PBMCs. Subset defined: CD45RO+ cells pooled with CCR7-negative TemRA cells. This receptor was obtained from a man younger than 35 in good health. Some clones in this sample may be carry-over from other donors' samples. The rearrangement links TRBV27 to TRBJ2-5, with a weak D call TRBD1 (6 bases). The CDR3 sequence is CASGFRETGYLETQYF. Written as DNA, the CDR3 is TGTGCCAGCGGTTTCCGGGAAACAGGGTATTTAGAGACCCAGTACTTC.